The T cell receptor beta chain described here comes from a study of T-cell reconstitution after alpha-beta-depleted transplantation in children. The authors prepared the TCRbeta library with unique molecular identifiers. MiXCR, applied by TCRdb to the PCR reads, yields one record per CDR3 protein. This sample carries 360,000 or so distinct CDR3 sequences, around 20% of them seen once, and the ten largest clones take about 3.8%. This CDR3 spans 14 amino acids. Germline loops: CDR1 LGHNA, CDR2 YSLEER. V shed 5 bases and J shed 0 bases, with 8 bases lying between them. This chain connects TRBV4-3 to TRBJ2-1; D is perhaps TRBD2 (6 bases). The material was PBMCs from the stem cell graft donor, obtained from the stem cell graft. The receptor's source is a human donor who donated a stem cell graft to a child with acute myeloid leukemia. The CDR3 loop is CASSNGGSYNEQFF. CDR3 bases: TGCGCCAGCAGCAACGGGGGCTCCTACAATGAGCAGTTCTTC.